Sequencing of this TCR beta chain was carried out in a study of T cells in Graves' hyperthyroidism and ophthalmopathy (dated 2019 in TCRdb). Study-wide context: Peripheral blood was sampled at the time of initial diagnosis, prior to any treatment. A discovery cohort of around 100 patients, 43 with Graves' ophthalmopathy and about 60 with stable Graves' hyperthyroidism, was used to find distinguishing TCR V-J signatures. Prospective prediction of ophthalmopathy was tested in an independent validation cohort consisting of roughly 20 hyperthyroidism patients and about 17 patients who later progressed to ophthalmopathy. For training and testing, the roughly 97 patients in the discovery cohort were randomly divided in a 7:3 ratio. In addition, the study compared T-cell repertoires in thyroid tissue and in blood from over 5 Graves' hyperthyroidism patients. Following sampling, methimazole starting at 30 mg daily was given to hyperthyroidism patients, and high-dose intravenous methylprednisolone was given to ophthalmopathy patients. The paper reports TCR Vbeta CDR3 sequencing of 135 peripheral blood samples: 40 to 45 ophthalmopathy, fewer than 80 hyperthyroidism and approximately 17 progressor patients. Broad study findings and their caveats: A model built on a 13 V-J signature distinguished ophthalmopathy from stable hyperthyroidism, reaching 85% to 90% sensitivity and under 84% specificity in cross-validation and 80%/75% in testing. Sample size was not statistically predetermined, and blinding of investigators to group allocation was not performed. Most expanded thyroid clonotypes (frequency above 0.001) were also detected in blood, a finding suggesting that blood repertoires may reflect thyroid immune responses. During validation, the model predicted progression to ophthalmopathy a median of about 6.3 months ahead of onset, with more than 60% sensitivity and about 72% specificity.

V ends up 4 bases short and J 0 bases short, with an unmatched junction base count of 15. There are 19 amino acids in the CDR3, from cysteine to phenylalanine inclusive. The only DNA kept is the CDR3, 57 bases in frame from the first base. CDR1 is given as SGHAT and CDR2 as FQNNGV, both from the germline V gene. There are a few counts of this clonotype. Its recognized antigen is unknown. Per-base quality was not reported, and no clone a single base away is much larger than it. Amplification of TCR beta CDR3 regions was carried out from RNA transcripts. For the first round of RT-PCR on the TCR CDR3, the HTBI primer set was used together with the Qiagen OneStep RT-PCR kit. Libraries were constructed in a second round of multiplex PCR, after which size selection and purification were performed. Sequencing of the libraries was done on an Illumina HiSeq2000 using paired-end 100 bp reads. Per the source publication's procedure: Raw data were processed with SOAPnuke, discarding reads with adapters, uncalled bases, mean Phred below 15, or no exact constant-primer or identifier match. High-quality paired reads were merged using COPE v1.2.5, and each unique nucleotide sequence was defined as a clonotype. Clonotypes were aligned to IMGT TRBV, TRBD and TRBJ reference segments using MiTCR v1.1. The analysis was restricted to V-J combinations with a frequency above 0.0001, which together covered about 99% of the repertoires. A TCS score was defined as the ratio of F50 (clonal expansion) to E x V (chaos), with BLOSUM62-based TCRdist applied between CDR3 peptides within each V-J. Welch's t-statistics and random forest reduced some 510 V-J features to about 13, which were used in a naive Bayes classifier (R e1071). The public reads were run again by TCRdb, first through fastp at Q25 and then through MiXCR, and only productive beta chains were kept. CDR3 protein duplicates are merged, each entry listing the most common genes and DNA. V and J calls and clone size were set by TCRdb, not the authors. The sample records some 340,000 distinct CDR3 sequences, approximately 13% of which are singletons. 34% of the sample is taken by the ten largest.

In the ophthalmopathy patients, disease was moderately to severely active, with a Clinical Activity Score of 3 or more, a NOSPECS grade of 4 or more, and a duration of less than 3 months. Exclusion was applied to patients with uncontrolled infections, other autoimmune diseases, pregnancy or lactation. Clinical symptoms, serum thyroxine and TRAb, thyroid ultrasound, and orbital computed tomography formed the basis for the diagnoses. PBMCs were isolated from 10 ml of fresh peripheral blood by Ficoll-Paque density gradient centrifugation. Trizol reagent was used to extract total RNA, and RNA quality was then checked on an Agilent 2100 Bioanalyzer.

The chain employs TRBV11-2 and TRBJ2-3; 8 central nucleotides agree with TRBD2. Input material: blood. This receptor was obtained from a woman aged 40 to 50 with Graves' ophthalmopathy. CDR3 sequence: CASSSRGVRASGSTDTQYF. The DNA sequence follows: TGTGCCAGCAGCTCACGCGGGGTAAGGGCTAGCGGGAGCACAGATACGCAGTATTTT.